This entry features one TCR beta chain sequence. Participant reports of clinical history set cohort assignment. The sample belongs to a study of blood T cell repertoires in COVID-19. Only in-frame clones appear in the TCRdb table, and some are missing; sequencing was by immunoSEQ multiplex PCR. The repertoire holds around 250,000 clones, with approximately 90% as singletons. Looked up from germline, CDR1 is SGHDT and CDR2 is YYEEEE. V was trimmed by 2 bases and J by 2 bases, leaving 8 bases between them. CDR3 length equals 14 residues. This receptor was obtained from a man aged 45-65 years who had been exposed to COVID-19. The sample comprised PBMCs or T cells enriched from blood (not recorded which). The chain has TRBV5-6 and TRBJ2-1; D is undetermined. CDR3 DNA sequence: TGTGCCAGCAGCTTACAACGTACCTACAATGAGCAGTTCTTC. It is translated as CASSLQRTYNEQFF. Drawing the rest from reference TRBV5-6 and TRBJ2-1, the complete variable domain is DAGVTQSPTHLIKTRGQQVTLRCSPKSGHDTVSWYQQALGQGPQFIFQYYEEEERQRGNFPDRFSGHQFPNYSSELNVNALLLGDSALYLCASSLQRTYNEQFFGPGTRLTVL.